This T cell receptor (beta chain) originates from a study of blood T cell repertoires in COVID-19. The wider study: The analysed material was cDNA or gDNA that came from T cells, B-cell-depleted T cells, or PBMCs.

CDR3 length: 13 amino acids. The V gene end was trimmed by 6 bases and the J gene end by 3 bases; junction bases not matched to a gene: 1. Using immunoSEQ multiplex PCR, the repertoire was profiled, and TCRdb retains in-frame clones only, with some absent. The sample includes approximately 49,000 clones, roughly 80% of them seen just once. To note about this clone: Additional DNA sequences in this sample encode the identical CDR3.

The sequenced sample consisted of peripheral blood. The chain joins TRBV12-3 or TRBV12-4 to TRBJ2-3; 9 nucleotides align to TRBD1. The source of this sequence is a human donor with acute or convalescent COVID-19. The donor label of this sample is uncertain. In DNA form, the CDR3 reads TGTGCCAGCAGGGGACAGGGAACAGATACGCAGTATTTT. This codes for CASRGQGTDTQYF.